A single sample is the source of the 23 T cell receptor beta chains below, sequenced in a study of cytomegalovirus exposure and HLA in healthy donors. PCR involved 60 Vbeta and 13 Jbeta primers. Generated by immunoSEQ multiplex PCR, the TCRdb table keeps only in-frame clones and is missing some. The data show about 120,000 clones, about three quarters seen once. The sample comprised PBMCs. Receptor source: a man in his sixties in good health and CMV-seropositive.

The genes are TRBV5-8 and TRBJ1-1; 7 bases are a match to TRBD1. The germline CDR1 and CDR2 sequences are SGHTS and YDEGEE. The CDR3 covers 13 residues. With V trimmed by 4 bases and J by 12 bases, 12 bases remained unmatched. In DNA form, the CDR3 reads TGTGCCAGCAGCCGGACAGGCCCGGGGAGAACTTTCTTT. Protein product: CASSRTGPGRTFF.

The V call is TRBV30, the J call TRBJ2-7; 7 bases agree with TRBD1. CDR1 and CDR2 from the germline V gene are GTSNPN and SVGIG (reference sequence). The CDR3 consists of 12 residues. V gave up 5 bases and J gave up 3 bases; unmatched junction bases: 4. Here the CDR3 DNA reads TGTGCCTGGTTGGACAGGAACTACGAGCAGTACTTC. It translates to CAWLDRNYEQYF.

This clone has just a few counts. The rearrangement joins TRBV7-8 to TRBJ2-1; 9 bases agree with TRBD2. CDR1 SGHVS and CDR2 FQNEAQ come from the germline V gene. V shed 3 bases and J 5 bases; nucleotides not matched to a gene: 5. This CDR3 is 15 amino acids long. The CDR3: CASSFLAGYNNEQFF. Here the CDR3 DNA reads TGTGCCAGCAGCTTCCTAGCGGGGTATAACAATGAGCAGTTCTTC. Supplemented by reference TRBV7-8 and TRBJ2-1, the full variable domain reads GAGVSQSPRYKVAKRGQDVALRCDPISGHVSLFWYQQALGQGPEFLTYFQNEAQLDKSGLPSDRFFAERPEGSVSTLKIQRTQQEDSAVYLCASSFLAGYNNEQFFGPGTRLTVL.

The rearrangement uses TRBV5-6 and TRBJ1-2; D gene ambiguous. The length of the CDR3 is 14 residues. The V end was cut by 3 bases, the J end by 3 bases, with 12 bases between. Germline V gene sequence: CDR1 SGHDT, CDR2 YYEEEE. The CDR3 region is CASSSPGRDYGYTF. CDR3 bases: TGTGCCAGCAGCTCGCCTGGGCGGGACTATGGCTACACCTTC. The full variable domain, completed using reference TRBV5-6 and TRBJ1-2, is DAGVTQSPTHLIKTRGQQVTLRCSPKSGHDTVSWYQQALGQGPQFIFQYYEEEERQRGNFPDRFSGHQFPNYSSELNVNALLLGDSALYLCASSSPGRDYGYTFGSGTRLTVV.

The gene calls are TRBV2 and TRBJ2-5; tentatively, D is TRBD1 (6 bases). The assigned J gene may be wrong: the sequence end matches TRBJ2-7 better. This CDR3 has 15 amino acids. Germline values: CDR1 SNHLY, CDR2 FYNNEI. The CDR3 here is CASSVSHGTTYEQYF. The CDR3 DNA sequence: TGTGCCAGCAGCGTTTCTCACGGGACAACCTACGAGCAGTACTTC.

The CDR3 nucleotides are TGCGCCAGCAGCTACGGGACAATGACTAACTATGGCTACACCTTC. The encoded protein is CASSYGTMTNYGYTF. The gene calls are TRBV5-1 and TRBJ1-2; maybe TRBD1 (6 bases). The V and J ends lost 3 bases and 0 bases respectively, with 12 bases between them. Germline CDR1 reads SGHRS; CDR2 reads YFSETQ. The CDR3 extends over 15 amino acids.

The rearrangement uses TRBV27 and TRBJ2-6, with a possible D match to TRBD1 (6 bases). Trimming cost V 2 bases and J 4 bases, with 12 bases left between them. Germline loops: CDR1 MNHEY, CDR2 SMNVEV (reference sequence). This CDR3 region has 16 residues. CDR3 sequence: CASSLEAGDGANVLTF. In DNA, the CDR3 is TGTGCCAGCAGTTTAGAGGCAGGGGACGGGGCCAACGTCCTGACTTTC.

The chain has TRBV19 and TRBJ1-5, with TRBD1 as a possible D gene (6 bases). Germline V gene sequence: CDR1 LNHDA, CDR2 SQIVND (reference sequence). The CDR3 length is 15 residues. V was shortened by 6 bases and J by 2 bases, with 14 bases between the two germline ends. The CDR3, as DNA: TGTGCCAGTAGGAAAGGGACAAACGGCAATCAGCCCCAGCATTTT. It specifies CASRKGTNGNQPQHF.

The chain combines TRBV15 with TRBJ2-7; 7 bases align to TRBD2. Trimming at V came to 3 bases and at J to 5 bases, leaving 10 bases not matched to a gene. The CDR3 is made up of 15 amino acids. Germline V gives CDR1 LNHNV, CDR2 YYDKDF (reference sequence). CDR3 sequence: CATSRQYGRFHEQYF. CDR3 DNA sequence: TGTGCCACCAGCAGGCAGTACGGGAGGTTCCACGAGCAGTACTTC.

The chain recombines TRBV14 with TRBJ2-3; 9 bases map to TRBD2. Trimming at V came to 1 base and at J to 1 base, leaving 12 bases not matched to a gene. The CDR3 length is 19 residues. Germline values: CDR1 SGHDN, CDR2 FVKESK. The CDR3 DNA sequence: TGTGCCAGCAGCCAAGGACCCCCGTGGGAGCGGGGGGGCACAGATACGCAGTATTTT. Protein: CASSQGPPWERGGTDTQYF.

This clone was recorded a few times. The chain has TRBV2 and TRBJ2-3; D remains ambiguous. The CDR3 loop spans 11 amino acids. Germline V gene sequence: CDR1 SNHLY, CDR2 FYNNEI. V was trimmed by 3 bases and J by 5 bases, leaving 3 bases between them. CDR3 residues: CASSDRDTQYF. Here the CDR3 DNA reads TGTGCCAGCAGTGATAGAGATACGCAGTATTTT.

This chain uses TRBV9 with TRBJ2-5; tentative D call: TRBD2 (6 bases). Germline CDR1 and CDR2: SGDLS and YYNGEE. Trimming pared 2 bases from V and 5 bases from J, leaving 7 bases between. This CDR3 region has 12 residues. As DNA, the CDR3 is TGTGCCAGCAGCGTTGGGGGGGAGACCCAGTACTTC. The encoded protein is CASSVGGETQYF.

The rearrangement joins TRBV7-3 to TRBJ1-1, with D possibly being TRBD1 (6 bases). This CDR3 region has 12 residues. V shed 2 bases and J shed 11 bases, with 12 bases lying between them. Looked up from germline, CDR1 is SGHTA and CDR2 is FQGTGA. CDR3: CASSLEGQFAFF. The DNA of the CDR3 is TGTGCCAGCAGCTTAGAGGGACAATTTGCTTTCTTT.

This rearrangement joins TRBV28 to TRBJ2-3, with 7 bases fitting TRBD2. After removal of 4 bases from V and 2 bases from J, the junction contained 3 bases not matched to a gene. This CDR3 is 14 amino acids long. CDR1 and CDR2 (germline): MDHEN, SYDVKM. In DNA, the CDR3 is TGTGCCAGCAGTTCACAGCGGGACACAGATACGCAGTATTTT. It encodes CASSSQRDTDTQYF.

V usage is TRBV28 and J usage is TRBJ2-7, with a possible D match to TRBD1 (6 bases). The V end was cut by 7 bases, the J end by 3 bases, with 16 bases between. The CDR3 consists of 14 residues. Germline V gene data show CDR1 as MDHEN and CDR2 as SYDVKM. CDR3 in DNA: TGTGCCAGCAAATTACAGGGTATTATCTACGAGCAGTACTTC. Translated, it gives CASKLQGIIYEQYF.

The chain links TRBV28 to TRBJ2-7; 11 positions match TRBD2. The CDR3 loop spans 17 amino acids. The germline CDR1 and CDR2 sequences are MDHEN and SYDVKM. V lost 8 bases to trimming and J lost 2 bases; unmatched junction nucleotides: 14. The CDR3 loop reads CASYSSLAGGPTYEQYF. The CDR3 region has the DNA TGTGCCAGCTACTCGTCCCTAGCGGGAGGTCCTACCTACGAGCAGTACTTC.

The chain combines TRBV5-1 with TRBJ1-3; 9 bases line up with TRBD1. Germline CDR1 and CDR2: SGHRS and YFSETQ. The CDR3 spans 16 residues. Trimming at V came to 0 bases and at J to 3 bases, leaving 4 bases not matched to a gene. The CDR3 protein is CASSLVTGGFGNTIYF. In DNA, the CDR3 is TGCGCCAGCAGCTTGGTGACAGGGGGGTTTGGAAACACCATATATTTT.

This sequence joins TRBV5-1 and TRBJ1-1; TRBD1 matches 7 bases. Trimming cost V 1 base and J 2 bases; bases outside gene matches: 5. Germline values: CDR1 SGHRS, CDR2 YFSETQ. The CDR3 spans 15 residues. CDR3 region: CASSLWDSRNTEAFF. DNA of the CDR3: TGCGCCAGCAGCTTGTGGGACAGCCGAAACACTGAAGCTTTCTTT.

This clone has more than one count but fewer than ten. V is TRBV21-1 and J is TRBJ1-2; TRBD1, the D gene given by the table, was not confirmed from the DNA. TRBV21-1 is a pseudogene. This CDR3 region has 12 residues. DNA for the CDR3: TGTGCCAGCAGCAAGATAGGGGAAGGCTACACCTTC. Encoded protein: CASSKIGEGYTF.

This clone was counted between two and nine times. V gene TRBV7-6 combines with J gene TRBJ2-5; D is ambiguous. V shed 1 base and J shed 1 base, with 7 bases lying between them. This CDR3 comprises 14 residues. CDR1 and CDR2 from the germline V gene are SGHVS and FNYEAQ. The CDR3 here is CASSLGVGQETQYF. CDR3 in DNA: TGTGCCAGCAGCTTAGGCGTCGGCCAAGAGACCCAGTACTTC.

The rearrangement uses TRBV7-8 and TRBJ1-2; 11 bases are shared with TRBD1. The V segment lost 3 bases and the J segment 3 bases; nucleotides outside the gene matches: 6. Germline V gene data show CDR1 as SGHVS and CDR2 as FQNEAQ. The CDR3 is made up of 16 amino acids. CDR3 amino acids: CASSFMGTGGDYGYTF. DNA for the CDR3: TGTGCCAGCAGCTTTATGGGGACAGGGGGTGACTATGGCTACACCTTC.

The CDR3 is CASSRQLSPSYEQYF. The CDR3 nucleotides are TGTGCCAGCAGCCGACAACTCTCACCATCCTACGAGCAGTACTTC. The chain is built from TRBV7-8 and TRBJ2-7; D not resolved. The V end lost 5 bases, the J end lost 1 base, and 15 bases lay between the germline ends. Germline values: CDR1 SGHVS, CDR2 FQNEAQ. This CDR3 is built from 15 residues. Full variable domain (missing parts from reference TRBV7-8 and TRBJ2-7): GAGVSQSPRYKVAKRGQDVALRCDPISGHVSLFWYQQALGQGPEFLTYFQNEAQLDKSGLPSDRFFAERPEGSVSTLKIQRTQQEDSAVYLCASSRQLSPSYEQYFGPGTRLTVT.

In its sample, this clone was seen a few times. This chain links TRBV4-1 with TRBJ2-3; 8 nucleotides agree with TRBD1. Germline V gene lookup returns CDR1 MGHRA and CDR2 YSYEKL. The length of the CDR3 is 15 residues. V gave up 2 bases and J gave up 0 bases; unmatched junction bases: 1. CDR3 sequence (DNA): TGCGCCAGCAGCCAACAGGGGGCAAGCACAGATACGCAGTATTTT. Protein sequence: CASSQQGASTDTQYF.